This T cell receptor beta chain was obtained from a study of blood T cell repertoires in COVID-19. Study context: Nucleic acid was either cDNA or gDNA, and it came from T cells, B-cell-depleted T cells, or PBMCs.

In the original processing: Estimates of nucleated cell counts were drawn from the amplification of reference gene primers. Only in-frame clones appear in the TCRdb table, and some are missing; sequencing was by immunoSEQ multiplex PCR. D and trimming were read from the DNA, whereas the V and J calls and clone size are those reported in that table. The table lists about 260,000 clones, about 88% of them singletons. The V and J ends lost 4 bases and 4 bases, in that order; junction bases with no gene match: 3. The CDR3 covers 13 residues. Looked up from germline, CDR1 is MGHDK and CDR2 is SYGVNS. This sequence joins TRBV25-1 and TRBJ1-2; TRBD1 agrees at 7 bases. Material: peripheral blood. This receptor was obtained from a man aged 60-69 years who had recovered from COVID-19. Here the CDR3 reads CASSARDSYGYTF. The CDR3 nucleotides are TGTGCCAGCAGTGCCCGGGACAGCTATGGCTACACCTTC.